This T cell receptor beta chain originates from a study of blood T cell repertoires in COVID-19. The CDR3 contains 14 residues. In germline, CDR1 is SGHAT, CDR2 FQNNGV. V shed 0 bases, J shed 5 bases, and the junction held 2 bases outside the gene matches. Source study methods: Amplification from reference gene primers served as the basis for estimated nucleated cell counts. The repertoire was sequenced with immunoSEQ multiplex PCR; TCRdb's copy has only in-frame clones and lacks some. That table gives V, J and clone size, and the DNA gave D and trimming. The sample includes about 100,000 clones, around 85% of them seen just once.

The sequenced sample was peripheral blood. The TCR comes from a man aged 50 to 59 with active or convalescent COVID-19. The V and J genes are TRBV11-2 and TRBJ2-5, with 8 bases matching TRBD2. CDR3 DNA: TGTGCCAGCAGCTTAGAAGCGGGAGTTGAGACCCAGTACTTC. Protein sequence: CASSLEAGVETQYF.